This TCR beta chain was retrieved from a study of blood T cell repertoires in COVID-19. Whole-study context: In each case, the material was cDNA or gDNA derived from T cells, B-cell-depleted T cells, or PBMCs.

The CDR3 extends over 15 amino acids. Germline V gives CDR1 SGHDT, CDR2 YYEEEE. Trimming removed 4 bases at V and 10 bases at J, with 18 bases between. Methods used by the authors: The authors estimated nucleated cell counts from reference gene primer amplification. Libraries were prepared by immunoSEQ multiplex PCR; TCRdb keeps only in-frame clonotypes and omits some of them. V and J calls and clone size are as listed in that table; D and trimming were resolved from the DNA. Of about 66,000 clones in the sample, approximately 86% were seen once. The receptor was isolated from a man aged 60-69 years with acute or convalescent COVID-19. The V gene is TRBV5-6, the J gene TRBJ1-6, with D possibly TRBD1 on 5 matching bases. Material: peripheral blood. The CDR3 region is CASSPTGGTGSPLHF. The CDR3 region has the DNA TGTGCCAGCAGCCCGACCGGGGGTACTGGATCACCCCTCCACTTT. The variable domain in full, completed from reference TRBV5-6 and TRBJ1-6, reads DAGVTQSPTHLIKTRGQQVTLRCSPKSGHDTVSWYQQALGQGPQFIFQYYEEEERQRGNFPDRFSGHQFPNYSSELNVNALLLGDSALYLCASSPTGGTGSPLHFGNGTRLTVT.